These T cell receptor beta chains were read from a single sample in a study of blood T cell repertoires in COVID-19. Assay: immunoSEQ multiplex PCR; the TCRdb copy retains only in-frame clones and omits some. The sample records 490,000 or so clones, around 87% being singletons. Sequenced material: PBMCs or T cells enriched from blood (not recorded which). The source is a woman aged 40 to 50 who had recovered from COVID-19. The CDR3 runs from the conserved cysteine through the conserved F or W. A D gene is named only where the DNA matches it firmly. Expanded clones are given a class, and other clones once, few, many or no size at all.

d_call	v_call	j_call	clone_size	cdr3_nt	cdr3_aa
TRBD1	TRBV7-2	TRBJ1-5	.	TGTGCCAGCAGCTTAGCGACAGGGTCTAATCAGCCCCAGCATTTT	CASSLATGSNQPQHF
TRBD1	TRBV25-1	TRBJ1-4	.	TGTGCCAGCAGCCTACAGGGGGCAAGTGAAAAACTGTTTTTT	CASSLQGASEKLFF
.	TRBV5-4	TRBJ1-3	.	TGTGCCAGCAGCTTGGTTGGGAGCTCTGGAAACACCATATATTTT	CASSLVGSSGNTIYF
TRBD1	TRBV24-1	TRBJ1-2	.	TGTGCCACAAGCAGACAGGGGAGCAACTATGGCTACACCTTC	CATSRQGSNYGYTF
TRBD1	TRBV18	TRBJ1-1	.	TGTGCCAGCTCACGGACAGGGACGGGGACTGAAGCTTTCTTT	CASSRTGTGTEAFF
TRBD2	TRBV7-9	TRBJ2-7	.	TGTGCCAGCAGCTGGACTAGCGGGAGTTGGTACGAGCAGTACTTC	CASSWTSGSWYEQYF
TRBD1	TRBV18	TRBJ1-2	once	TGTGCCAGCTCACCCGGACAGGGGGTGGACTATGGCTACACCTTC	CASSPGQGVDYGYTF
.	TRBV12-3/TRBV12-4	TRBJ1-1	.	TGTGCCAGCAGTTATAACAACGCTGAAGCTTTCTTT	CASSYNNAEAFF
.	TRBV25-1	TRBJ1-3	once	TGTGCCAGCAGGATCTATTTGATTTGCGGAAACACCATATATTTT	CASRIYLICGNTIYF
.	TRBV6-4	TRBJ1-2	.	TGTGCCAGCAGTGACTCTAAAGCTTTC	CASSDSKAF
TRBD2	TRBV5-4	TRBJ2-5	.	TGTGCCAGCAGCTTGCATTTAGCGGGGACCGTAGGAGACCAGTACTTC	CASSLHLAGTVGDQYF
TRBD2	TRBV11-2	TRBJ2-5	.	TGTGCCAGCAGGTCTAGCGGGAGGGCCGGGGAGACCCAGTACTTC	CASRSSGRAGETQYF
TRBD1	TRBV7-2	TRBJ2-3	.	TGTGCCAGCAGCTTTGGCGACAGGGATTTTACGCAGTATTTT	CASSFGDRDFTQYF